The rows below give T cell receptor beta chains drawn from one sample of a study of cytomegalovirus exposure and HLA in healthy donors. The repertoire was sequenced with immunoSEQ multiplex PCR; TCRdb's copy has only in-frame clones and lacks some. Among fewer than 250,000 clones listed, around 80% were seen once. The sequenced sample consisted of PBMCs. The receptors were sampled from a man aged 35 to 55 in good health and CMV-seropositive. Both conserved end residues are trimmed from each CDR3.

>TRBV7-9|TRBJ2-3
ASSLAGAGGTDTQY
>TRBV29-1|TRBJ1-5
SAGGALNSNQPQH
>TRBV5-1|TRBJ2-1
ASSSGTGPYNEQF
>TRBV27|TRBJ1-2
ASSLSSRGLTGYT
>TRBV5-1|TRBJ2-1
ASSSSGPRGNEQF
>TRBV4-1|TRBJ2-7
ASSQPFQGDEQY
>TRBV7-8|TRBJ2-7
ASTSLYEQY
>TRBV4-1|TRBJ1-2
ASSHLNRDRNYGYT
>TRBV7-3|TRBJ1-5
ASSLTAGPPQH
>TRBV11-3|TRBJ1-1
ASSYTGNTEAF
>TRBV7-9|TRBJ2-3
ASSLKRGGLDTQY
>TRBV5-4|TRBJ2-1
ASSGLAAEQF
>TRBV14|TRBJ2-3
ASSQRPKGVTDTQY
>TRBV5-1|TRBJ2-3
ASSSQLALTDTQY
>TRBV2|TRBJ1-2
ASSEESNYGYT
>TRBV7-3|TRBJ2-6
ASSSGETGANVLT
>TRBV6-1|TRBJ2-1
ASSGGIAGSISEQF